This T cell receptor (beta chain) was captured by sequencing in a study of T cell repertoires in cytomegalovirus infection. The CDR3 loop spans 13 amino acids. V lost 0 bases and J lost 7, with 9 bases in between. This clonotype was seen many times. Its antigen is not known. MiXCR, run by TCRdb on the reads, gives a single entry per CDR3 protein. Altogether roughly 150,000 distinct CDR3 sequences are present, more than 25% being singletons, with the ten largest covering around 50%. This receptor was obtained from a human donor in good health (CMV status not recorded). Some clones in this sample may be carry-over from other donors' samples. The sample here was CD8+ T cells from cultured PBMCs, taken from culture after CMV antigen stimulation. The chain joins TRBV12-3 or TRBV12-4 to TRBJ1-1; D is possibly TRBD1 (5 bases). CDR3 coding DNA: TGTGCCAGCAGTTTAGCCAGGGCCCATGAAGCTTTCTTT. Residues: CASSLARAHEAFF.